This is a list of T cell receptor beta chains from one sample in a study of Graves' ophthalmopathy and Graves' hyperthyroidism. Via MiXCR, TCRdb re-called the multiplex PCR reads, giving one row per CDR3 protein. This sample carries more than 1,000,000 distinct CDR3 sequences, less than 45% of them seen once, and the ten largest clones take around 10%. Input material: peripheral blood or thyroid tissue (not recorded which). These receptors all stem from an adult man with Graves' hyperthyroidism. Each CDR3 is given with its conserved first and last residue. D genes are given only for firm matches. Part of the rows lack a size; the others show once, few, many or a class for expanded clones.

j_call | clone_size | cdr3_length | v_call | d_call | cdr3_aa | cdr3_nt
TRBJ1-1 | many | 14 | TRBV20-1 | NA | CSARDLPYEAEAFF | TGCAGTGCTAGAGATCTCCCGTACGAGGCTGAAGCTTTCTTT
TRBJ1-3 | NA | 17 | TRBV29-1 | NA | CSVGFLLPGTSGNTIYF | TGCAGCGTTGGTTTCCTTCTTCCAGGGACCTCTGGAAACACCATATATTTT
TRBJ1-1 | many | 15 | TRBV2 | NA | CASSELPRTVTEAFF | TGTGCCAGCAGTGAACTCCCGAGGACAGTCACTGAAGCTTTCTTT
TRBJ2-5 | many | 17 | TRBV19 | TRBD1 | CASSIKGDRVPQETQYF | TGTGCCAGTAGTATAAAGGGCGACAGGGTCCCTCAAGAGACCCAGTACTTC
TRBJ1-5 | few | 15 | TRBV7-2 | TRBD1 | CASSKRQGVNQPQHF | TGTGCCAGCAGCAAACGACAGGGGGTGAATCAGCCCCAGCATTTT
TRBJ2-7 | few | 14 | TRBV11-2 | TRBD2 | CASRVGEGWYEQYF | TGTGCCAGCAGGGTAGGGGAGGGGTGGTACGAGCAGTACTTC
TRBJ2-2 | few | 14 | TRBV29-1 | NA | CSVEVGDRTGELFF | TGCAGCGTTGAAGTGGGGGATAGAACCGGGGAGCTGTTTTTT
TRBJ1-4 | few | 14 | TRBV11-2 | NA | CASRLRNANEKLFF | TGTGCCAGCAGACTCAGGAACGCTAATGAAAAACTGTTTTTT
TRBJ2-7 | few | 14 | TRBV7-9 | TRBD1 | CASIRTGVSNEQYF | TGTGCCAGCATCCGGACAGGGGTTTCCAACGAGCAGTACTTC
TRBJ2-2 | NA | 16 | TRBV19 | TRBD2 | CASSLLAGMNTGELFF | TGTGCCAGTAGCCTTCTAGCGGGAATGAACACCGGGGAGCTGTTTTTT
TRBJ2-7 | many | 14 | TRBV5-1 | NA | CASSLASSSYEQYF | TGCGCCAGCAGCTTGGCTTCGAGCTCCTACGAGCAGTACTTC
TRBJ2-7 | many | 14 | TRBV7-2 | NA | CASSLQSGGSEQYF | TGTGCCAGCTCCCTACAGTCTGGGGGCTCCGAGCAGTACTTC
TRBJ1-2 | NA | 13 | TRBV6-1 | NA | CASRAGQIYGYTF | TGTGCCAGCAGGGCGGGACAAATCTATGGCTACACCTTC
TRBJ1-1 | NA | 14 | TRBV10-2 | NA | CASSEPDLNTEAFF | TGCGCCAGCAGTGAGCCGGACCTGAACACTGAAGCTTTCTTT
TRBJ2-5 | NA | 15 | TRBV12-3/TRBV12-4 | TRBD1 | CASRTGTGGRETQYF | TGTGCCAGCCGAACCGGGACAGGGGGGAGAGAGACCCAGTACTTC
TRBJ2-7 | many | 15 | TRBV20-1 | TRBD2 | CSAEAASGRSDEQYF | TGCAGTGCTGAGGCCGCTAGCGGGAGGTCGGACGAGCAGTACTTC
TRBJ2-2 | few | 13 | TRBV6-5 | NA | CASSYSLSGELFF | TGTGCCAGCAGTTACTCCCTGTCCGGGGAGCTGTTTTTT